Included here is one T cell receptor beta chain sequence, with context. The data originate from a study of technical replicates of blood from several donors. Clones were sequenced by immunoSEQ multiplex PCR, and TCRdb holds only the in-frame ones, with some missing. The table shows tens of thousands of clones, with 95% to 98% occurring only once. Germline values: CDR1 SGHTA, CDR2 FQGNSA. The CDR3 has 15 amino acids. Trimming removed 11 bases from V and 4 bases from J; junction bases left unmatched: 13. The sequenced sample consisted of T cells isolated from PBMCs. The receptor comes from a human donor in good health. The rearrangement uses TRBV7-2 and TRBJ2-7, with TRBD2 matching over 11 bases. The CDR3 region is CAASSMGLAAYEQYF. The DNA of the CDR3 is TGTGCCGCCAGCAGCATGGGACTAGCGGCTTACGAGCAGTACTTC.